This TCR beta chain was recovered during a study of blood T cell repertoires in COVID-19. Sequencing used immunoSEQ multiplex PCR; TCRdb keeps in-frame clones, though not all of them. This sample has roughly 300,000 clones; roughly 91% occur once, and the top ten carry approximately 1.8%. CDR1 is GTSNPN and CDR2 is SVGIG in the germline V gene (reference sequence). The V gene lost 3 bases and the J gene lost 1 base, with 13 bases spanning the gap. The CDR3 is made up of 15 amino acids. The sample taken for sequencing was peripheral blood. The sequence derives from a woman under 40 with COVID-19, enrolled during active disease. The V call is TRBV30, the J call TRBJ1-5; TRBD1 is a possible D gene (6 bases). For the CDR3, the DNA is TGTGCCTGGAGCCCAGGGGCCCTAAGCAATCAGCCCCAGCATTTT. Translation gives CAWSPGALSNQPQHF.